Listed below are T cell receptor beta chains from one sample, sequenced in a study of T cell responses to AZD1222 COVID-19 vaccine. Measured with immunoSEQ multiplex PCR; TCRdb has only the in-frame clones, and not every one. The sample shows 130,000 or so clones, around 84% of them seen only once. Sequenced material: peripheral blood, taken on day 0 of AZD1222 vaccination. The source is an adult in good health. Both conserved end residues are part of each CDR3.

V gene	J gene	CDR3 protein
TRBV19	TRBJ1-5	CASSPAGQGNQPQHF
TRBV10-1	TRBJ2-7	CASSESETYSEQYF
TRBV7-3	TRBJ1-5	CASSIERNQPQHF
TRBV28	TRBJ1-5	CASSPRTTGYQPQHF
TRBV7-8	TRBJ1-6	CASTQDLLTGVNSPLHF
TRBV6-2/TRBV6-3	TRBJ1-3	CASSSAGAGNTIYF
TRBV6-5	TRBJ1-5	CASSYSRGLGQPQHF
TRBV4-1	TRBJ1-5	CASSQGQNQPQHF
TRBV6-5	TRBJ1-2	CASGSGDGYTF
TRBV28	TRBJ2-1	CASREGVLTDNEQFF
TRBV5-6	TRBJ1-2	CASSFTRDRDYGYTF
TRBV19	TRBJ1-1	CASSIDRNDRGLREAFF
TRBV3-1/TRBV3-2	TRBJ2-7	CASSQVRSEQYF
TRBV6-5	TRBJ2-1	CASSYWSGGRNEQFF
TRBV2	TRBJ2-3	CASSPSGGLPDTQYF
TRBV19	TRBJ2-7	CASSFAGTSSYEQYF
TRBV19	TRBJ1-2	CASSIVRTQGFVDYGYTF
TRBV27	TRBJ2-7	CASSSYISSYEQYF
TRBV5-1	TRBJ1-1	CASTRDRQTLNTEAFF
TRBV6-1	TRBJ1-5	CASSEFWWQGYQPQHF
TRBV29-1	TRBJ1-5	CSGSRPGEVRSCQPQHF
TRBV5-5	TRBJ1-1	CASSSAPQGARGTEAFF
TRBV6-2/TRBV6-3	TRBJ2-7	CASSWGQRDEQYF
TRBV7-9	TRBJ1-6	CASSSPRGGPRSPLHF
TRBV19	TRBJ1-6	CASSIENSPLHF
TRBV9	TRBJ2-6	CASSVRVRDAGANVLTF
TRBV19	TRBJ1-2	CASSGTGSFGYGYTF
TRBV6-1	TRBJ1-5	CASSEKYSNQPQHF
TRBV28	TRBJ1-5	CASSFGVQPQHF
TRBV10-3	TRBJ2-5	CAISDHADFETQYF
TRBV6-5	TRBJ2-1	CASSSGTAKPKQFF
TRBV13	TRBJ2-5	CASSSTSEGWETQYF
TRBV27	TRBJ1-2	CASSLPHPGQVYGYTF
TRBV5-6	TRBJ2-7	CASSFAGKAYEQYF
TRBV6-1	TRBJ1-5	CASSEFLGGREDQPQHF
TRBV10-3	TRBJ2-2	CAISDNTNYRVPGELFF
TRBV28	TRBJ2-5	CASSLLVRPQETQYF
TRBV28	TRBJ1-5	CASSPTRGVGSNQPQHF
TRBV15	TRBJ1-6	CATSRDGAAPNSPLHF
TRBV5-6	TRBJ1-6	CASSRDMRYNSPLHF
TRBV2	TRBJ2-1	CASSGWEGQFSYNEQFF
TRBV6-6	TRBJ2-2	CASRQANTGELFF
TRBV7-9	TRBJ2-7	CASSSIYEQYF
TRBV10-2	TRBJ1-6	CASSFYFSGTGPNNSPLHF
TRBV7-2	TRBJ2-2	CASSLWVQGTGELFF
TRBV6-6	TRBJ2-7	CASSYGISYEQYF
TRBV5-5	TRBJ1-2	CASSFGGKGGYTF
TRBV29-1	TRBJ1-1	CSVANVQGWNTEAFF